The 29 T cell receptor beta chains presented below share a single source sample, sequenced in a study of shared clonotypes between healthy human individuals. Clones were sequenced by immunoSEQ multiplex PCR, and TCRdb holds only the in-frame ones, with some missing. Of more than 2 million clones detected, 90% to 97% appear once; the ten largest clones hold less than 0.15%. The sequenced sample consisted of naive CD4+ T cells sorted from blood. This sample's subset: CD45RA+ positively selected. These receptors came from a man aged 18 to 29 in good health.

CDR3 sequence (DNA): TGCGCCAGCCGCCTGGGACAGGGGGTGTATGGCTACACCTTC. This sequence encodes CASRLGQGVYGYTF. This sequence joins TRBV5-1 and TRBJ1-2; 11 nucleotides align to TRBD1. The trim removed 7 bases at V and 5 bases at J, leaving 7 bases unmatched. There are 14 residues in the CDR3. Germline V gene sequence: CDR1 SGHRS, CDR2 YFSETQ.

The chain has TRBV6-5 and TRBJ2-7; D ambiguous. The CDR3 has 15 residues. Looked up from germline, CDR1 is MNHEY and CDR2 is SVGAGI. V lost 4 bases and J 0 bases, leaving 13 bases between the germline ends. CDR3 residues: CASSSPFKGSYEQYF. CDR3 coding DNA: TGTGCCAGCAGTTCCCCTTTTAAGGGCTCCTACGAGCAGTACTTC.

The chain carries TRBV6-5 and TRBJ2-5; D not resolved. The CDR3 is 15 residues long. V lost 0 bases and J lost 0, with 8 bases in between. CDR1 is MNHEY, CDR2 SVGAGI, per germline. DNA for the CDR3: TGTGCCAGCAGTTACTCCCCAGGTTACCAAGAGACCCAGTACTTC. It is translated as CASSYSPGYQETQYF.

The chain joins TRBV6-1 to TRBJ2-2; no clear D gene. CDR3 length equals 12 residues. Germline CDR1 MNHNS, CDR2 SASEGT. Trimming removed 5 bases from V and 6 bases from J, with 7 bases in between. The CDR3 nucleotides read TGTGCCAGCAGTTCAACGTCCGGGGAGCTGTTTTTT. This encodes CASSSTSGELFF.

This sequence joins TRBV15 and TRBJ1-5, with TRBD1 as a possible D gene (6 bases). The germline gives CDR1 LNHNV, CDR2 YYDKDF (reference sequence). The CDR3 has 15 residues. V lost 4 bases and J 7 bases, leaving 17 bases between the germline ends. DNA for the CDR3: TGTGCCACCAGCATGGACTTGGGGGCGCGGCAGCCCCAGCATTTT. Protein sequence: CATSMDLGARQPQHF.

The chain joins TRBV7-2 to TRBJ2-5; D is uncertain. Germline loops: CDR1 SGHTA, CDR2 FQGNSA. The CDR3 covers 16 residues. The V gene lost 1 base and the J gene lost 1 base, with 13 bases spanning the gap. CDR3 protein: CASSLEGRWGQETQYF. The CDR3, as DNA: TGTGCCAGCAGCTTAGAAGGGCGGTGGGGCCAAGAGACCCAGTACTTC.

The chain combines TRBV27 with TRBJ2-7; D perhaps matches TRBD1 (7 bases). Germline V CDR1 and CDR2: MNHEY, SMNVEV (reference sequence). The CDR3 consists of 15 residues. V was clipped by 6 bases and J by 5 bases, with 20 bases between them. The CDR3 DNA follows: TGTGCCAGCAGGCCCTACCCAGGGGGGAGAGACGAGCAGTACTTC. Its protein is CASRPYPGGRDEQYF.

The gene calls are TRBV18 and TRBJ2-7; no definite D call. Trimming pared 2 bases from V and 0 bases from J, leaving 11 bases between. CDR1 KGHSH and CDR2 LQKENI come from the germline V gene. The CDR3 has 15 residues. CDR3: CASSPVTQSSYEQYF. The CDR3 DNA follows: TGTGCCAGCTCACCAGTGACCCAAAGCTCCTACGAGCAGTACTTC. The whole variable domain, filled in from reference TRBV18 and TRBJ2-7, reads NAGVMQNPRHLVRRRGQEARLRCSPMKGHSHVYWYRQLPEEGLKFMVYLQKENIIDESGMPKERFSAEFPKEGPSILRIQQVVRGDSAAYFCASSPVTQSSYEQYFGPGTRLTVT.

The chain combines TRBV6-5 with TRBJ1-1; weak D call: TRBD1 (5 bases). Germline V gives CDR1 MNHEY, CDR2 SVGAGI. The CDR3 runs to 12 residues. For the CDR3, the DNA is TGTGCGACAGCTACTATGAACACTGAAGCTTTCTTT. Its translation: CATATMNTEAFF.

Here the CDR3 DNA reads TGTGCCCCGCCGGGAGGGGCTAATGAAAAACTGTTTTTT. Translation gives CAPPGGANEKLFF. This rearrangement joins TRBV6-5 to TRBJ1-4; D possibly corresponds to TRBD1 (5 bases). Germline V gives CDR1 MNHEY, CDR2 SVGAGI. This CDR3 is 13 amino acids long. V lost 11 bases and J lost 3, with 13 bases in between.

This clone was seen a handful of times. The gene calls are TRBV4-3 and TRBJ1-4; D remains ambiguous. The germline V gene encodes CDR1 LGHNA and CDR2 YSLEER. The CDR3 runs 13 residues. Trimming took off 3 bases at V and 8 bases at J, with 10 bases between the two ends. CDR3 residues: CASSQGRREKLFF. The CDR3 DNA sequence: TGCGCCAGCAGCCAGGGTCGGCGGGAAAAACTGTTTTTT.

V is TRBV30 and J is TRBJ1-4, with D possibly being TRBD1 (5 bases). The CDR3 spans 12 residues. Germline values: CDR1 GTSNPN, CDR2 SVGIG (reference sequence). V lost 4 bases, J lost 5 bases, and 8 bases lay in between. The CDR3 sequence is CAWNRRNEKLFF. The CDR3 region has the DNA TGTGCCTGGAACAGGCGCAATGAAAAACTGTTTTTT.

With respect to this clone: This CDR3 is also generated by other DNA sequences in the sample. V usage is TRBV28 and J usage is TRBJ2-7; TRBD1 aligns across 11 bases. This CDR3 comprises 14 residues. Trimming cost V 6 bases and J 2 bases; bases outside gene matches: 3. From germline, CDR1 is MDHEN and CDR2 SYDVKM. CDR3 sequence (DNA): TGTGCCAGCAGGAGGGACAGGGGGACCTACGAGCAGTACTTC. The encoded protein is CASRRDRGTYEQYF.

The chain couples TRBV9 to TRBJ2-1; D unclear. Per the germline V gene, CDR1 is SGDLS and CDR2 is YYNGEE. The CDR3 contains 14 residues. The germline V and J ends were trimmed by 0 bases and 3 bases, with 7 bases remaining between them. CDR3 sequence: CASSVVTYYNEQFF. The CDR3 DNA reads as TGTGCCAGCAGCGTAGTAACGTACTACAATGAGCAGTTCTTC.

The chain combines TRBV6-1 with TRBJ1-2, with TRBD1 identical over 8 bases. The CDR3 runs to 15 residues. The germline CDR1 and CDR2 sequences are MNHNS and SASEGT. V was clipped by 0 bases and J by 5 bases; unmatched bases: 5. The CDR3 DNA follows: TGTGCCAGCAGTGAAGCGGCCCAGGGGGCGTATGGCTACACCTTC. This gives the protein CASSEAAQGAYGYTF.

The chain employs TRBV11-2 and TRBJ2-5; D gene unclear. CDR3 size: 12 residues. The V gene lost 2 bases and the J gene lost 5 bases, with 6 bases spanning the gap. Per the germline V gene, CDR1 is SGHAT and CDR2 is FQNNGV. CDR3 in amino acids: CASSLITETQYF. CDR3 sequence (DNA): TGTGCCAGCAGCTTAATCACGGAGACCCAGTACTTC. Based on the CDR3 plus reference TRBV11-2 and TRBJ2-5, the full variable domain is EAGVAQSPRYKIIEKRQSVAFWCNPISGHATLYWYQQILGQGPKLLIQFQNNGVVDDSQLPKDRFSAERLKGVDSTLKIQPAKLEDSAVYLCASSLITETQYFGPGTRLLVL.

This chain connects TRBV19 to TRBJ1-1; no clear D. Germline lookup yields CDR1 LNHDA and CDR2 SQIVND (reference sequence). This CDR3 comprises 14 residues. V was trimmed by 3 bases and J by 2 bases, leaving 10 bases between them. CDR3 DNA sequence: TGTGCCAGTAGTATCCCCCGCCACAACACTGAAGCTTTCTTT. Its translation: CASSIPRHNTEAFF.

The chain couples TRBV28 to TRBJ1-4; D unclear. This CDR3 is 12 amino acids long. From germline, CDR1 is MDHEN and CDR2 SYDVKM. Trimming shortened V by 3 bases and J by 6 bases, and 5 bases separated the two germline ends. CDR3: CASSFGDEKLFF. The CDR3 region has the DNA TGTGCCAGCAGTTTCGGGGATGAAAAACTGTTTTTT.

This chain connects TRBV7-2 to TRBJ1-5; D gene ambiguous. Germline V gene data show CDR1 as SGHTA and CDR2 as FQGNSA. V gave up 3 bases and J gave up 0 bases, with 9 bases separating them. This CDR3 spans 15 amino acids. The chain's CDR3 is CASSFTTDSNQPQHF. In DNA form, the CDR3 reads TGTGCCAGCAGCTTTACAACCGATAGCAATCAGCCCCAGCATTTT.

The chain links TRBV11-2 to TRBJ2-5; 7 bases agree with TRBD2. This CDR3 comprises 15 residues. Germline lookup yields CDR1 SGHAT and CDR2 FQNNGV. With 4 bases clipped from V and 5 bases from J, the junction kept 10 bases outside the gene matches. CDR3 nucleotides: TGTGCCAGCAGCTCATGGGAGCGGGAATGGGAGACCCAGTACTTC. It translates to CASSSWEREWETQYF.

A remark on this clone: The sample holds other DNA sequences that translate to the same CDR3. In DNA, the CDR3 is TGTGCCAGTAGTATATCCACCGGGGAGCTGTTTTTT. Encoded protein: CASSISTGELFF. The rearrangement links TRBV19 to TRBJ2-2, with D hard to call. Germline lookup yields CDR1 LNHDA and CDR2 SQIVND (reference sequence). Trimming pared 2 bases from V and 4 bases from J, leaving 2 bases between. This CDR3 region has 12 residues.

The chain combines TRBV18 with TRBJ1-6, with D perhaps TRBD1 (6 bases). Deletions cut 4 bases from V and 8 bases from J, with 15 bases between. CDR1 is KGHSH, CDR2 LQKENI, per germline. The CDR3 sequence is 15 residues long. The chain's CDR3 is CASSLIRGGDSPLHF. The CDR3 nucleotides are TGTGCCAGCTCACTAATTAGGGGGGGAGATTCACCCCTCCACTTT.

This chain connects TRBV5-4 to TRBJ2-7, with D tentatively TRBD1 (6 bases). The V end lost 2 bases, the J end lost 2 bases, and 14 bases lay between the germline ends. Germline V gives CDR1 SGHNT, CDR2 YYREEE (reference sequence). The CDR3 sequence is 15 residues long. The CDR3, as DNA: TGTGCCAGCAGCTTTTCGGCAGGGGTGACCTACGAGCAGTACTTC. Its protein product is CASSFSAGVTYEQYF.

CDR3 in amino acids: CASSFSENEQFF. The CDR3 coding sequence is TGCGCCAGCAGCTTTAGTGAGAATGAGCAGTTCTTC. This chain uses TRBV5-1 with TRBJ2-1; D uncertain. The CDR3 has 12 amino acids. The ends were cut back, 2 bases at V and 7 bases at J, with 7 bases in the middle. Germline CDR1 is SGHRS and CDR2 is YFSETQ.

This sequence joins TRBV29-1 and TRBJ1-1; D gene ambiguous. V lost 5 bases and J lost 0, with 7 bases in between. The CDR3 runs 12 residues. CDR1 SQVTM and CDR2 ANQGSEA come from the germline V gene. CDR3: CSVYWVNTEAFF. In DNA, the CDR3 is TGCAGCGTTTACTGGGTGAACACTGAAGCTTTCTTT.

The chain uses TRBV2 and TRBJ2-7; no clear D. V lost 5 bases to trimming and J lost 7 bases, with 12 bases between them. The CDR3 covers 12 residues. Germline loops: CDR1 SNHLY, CDR2 FYNNEI. CDR3 loop: CASSRLALEQYF. DNA for the CDR3: TGTGCCAGCAGTCGACTGGCCCTTGAGCAGTACTTC.

Worth noting for this clone: This sample also contains other DNA sequences that code for the same CDR3. The chain is built from TRBV5-1 and TRBJ1-2; D is ambiguous. Germline lookup yields CDR1 SGHRS and CDR2 YFSETQ. Trimming removed 0 bases at V and 4 bases at J, with 7 bases between. The CDR3 contains 13 residues. In nucleotides, the CDR3 is TGCGCCAGCAGCTTGGATTCTAGCTATGGCTACACCTTC. Its protein is CASSLDSSYGYTF.

The chain recombines TRBV4-3 with TRBJ2-7; possibly TRBD1 for D (6 bases). V lost 0 bases, J lost 4 bases, and 13 bases lay in between. There are 15 residues in the CDR3. Germline V gives CDR1 LGHNA, CDR2 YSLEER. The CDR3 reads CASSQDDITGYEQYF. The CDR3 bases are TGCGCCAGCAGCCAAGATGACATCACAGGGTACGAGCAGTACTTC.

The chain employs TRBV7-2 and TRBJ1-2, with 9 bases lining up with TRBD1. Germline V lookup: CDR1 SGHTA, CDR2 FQGNSA. Unmatched junction bases numbered 5, after V lost 4 bases and J lost 5 bases. The CDR3 loop spans 14 amino acids. As DNA, the CDR3 is TGTGCCAGCAGCTACGGACAGGGGCCATATGGCTACACCTTC. It is translated as CASSYGQGPYGYTF.